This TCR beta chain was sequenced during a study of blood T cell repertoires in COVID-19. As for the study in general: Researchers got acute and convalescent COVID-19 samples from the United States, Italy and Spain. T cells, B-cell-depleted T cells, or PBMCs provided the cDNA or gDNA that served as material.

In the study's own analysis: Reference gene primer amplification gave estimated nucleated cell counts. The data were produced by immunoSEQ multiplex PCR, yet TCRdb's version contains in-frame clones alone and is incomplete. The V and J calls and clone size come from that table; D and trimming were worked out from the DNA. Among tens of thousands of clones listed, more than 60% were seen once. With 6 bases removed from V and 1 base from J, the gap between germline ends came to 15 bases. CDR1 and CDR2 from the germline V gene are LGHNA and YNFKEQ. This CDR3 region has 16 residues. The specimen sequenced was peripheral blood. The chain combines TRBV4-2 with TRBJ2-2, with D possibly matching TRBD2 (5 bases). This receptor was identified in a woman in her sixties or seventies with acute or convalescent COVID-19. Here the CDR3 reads CASSHGSGKNTGELFF. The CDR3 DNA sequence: TGTGCCAGCAGTCACGGGTCGGGGAAGAACACCGGGGAGCTGTTTTTT.